The rows below give T cell receptor beta chains drawn from one sample of a study of blood T cell repertoires in COVID-19. Sequenced by immunoSEQ multiplex PCR; TCRdb stores in-frame clones only, minus some. This table holds 250,000 to 350,000 clones, less than 85% found once. Sequenced input: peripheral blood. Receptor source: a human donor with COVID-19, enrolled during active disease. The donor label of this sample is uncertain. Each CDR3 is given with its conserved first and last residue. The D gene is left open where the match is weak. The listing skips clone size in some rows; elsewhere it reads once, few, many or a size class.

CDR3 | DNA | V | size | D | J
CASSSHGGAVSYEQYF | TGTGCCAGCAGCTCCCATGGGGGGGCAGTCTCCTACGAGCAGTACTTC | TRBV25-1 | NA | NA | TRBJ2-7
CASSKIAGVVRNEQFF | TGTGCCAGCAGCAAGATAGCGGGAGTGGTAAGGAATGAGCAGTTCTTC | TRBV3-1/TRBV3-2 | NA | TRBD2 | TRBJ2-1
CAISLTSGRAKGNEQFF | TGTGCCATCAGTCTGACTAGCGGGAGGGCCAAGGGGAATGAGCAGTTCTTC | TRBV10-3 | many | TRBD2 | TRBJ2-1
CASSRGRDRGFRAFF | TGCGCCAGCAGCCGAGGCCGGGACAGGGGTTTCCGAGCTTTCTTT | TRBV4-3 | NA | TRBD1 | TRBJ1-1
CAWRDKAGGTQYF | TGTGCCTGGAGAGATAAAGCGGGAGGGACCCAGTACTTC | TRBV30 | NA | TRBD2 | TRBJ2-5
CASSLTSGVTYNEQFF | TGTGCCAGCAGCCTAACTAGCGGGGTAACCTACAATGAGCAGTTCTTC | TRBV14 | few | TRBD2 | TRBJ2-1
CASTFTGQKSSLSYNEQFF | TGTGCCAGCACCTTTACAGGACAGAAATCCAGTCTTTCCTACAATGAGCAGTTCTTC | TRBV7-9 | NA | NA | TRBJ2-1
CSAGASLAQYF | TGCAGTGCTGGCGCATCGCTAGCGCAGTATTTT | TRBV20-1 | NA | NA | TRBJ2-3
CASSLMWARETQYF | TGTGCCAGCAGCTTGATGTGGGCAAGAGAGACCCAGTACTTC | TRBV5-6 | NA | NA | TRBJ2-5
CASSLRLAGGPSDTQYF | TGTGCCAGCAGTCTAAGACTAGCGGGAGGGCCATCAGATACGCAGTATTTT | TRBV6-6 | NA | TRBD2 | TRBJ2-3
CASSFQGNEKLFF | TGTGCCAGCAGCTTCCAGGGAAATGAAAAACTGTTTTTT | TRBV6-5 | NA | NA | TRBJ1-4
CASSVGNSGAYEQYF | TGTGCCAGCAGCGTAGGTAATAGCGGAGCCTACGAGCAGTACTTC | TRBV9 | NA | NA | TRBJ2-7
CASRTGRKTGELFF | TGTGCCAGCCGAACAGGAAGGAAAACCGGGGAGCTGTTTTTT | TRBV28 | NA | NA | TRBJ2-2
CASSHIRGQITHNEQFF | TGTGCCAGCAGTCATATAAGGGGCCAGATAACGCACAATGAGCAGTTCTTC | TRBV27 | NA | NA | TRBJ2-1
CAISEAGRRSNQPQHF | TGTGCCATCAGTGAGGCGGGGAGGAGGAGCAATCAGCCCCAGCATTTT | TRBV10-3 | NA | NA | TRBJ1-5
CATSRDTGVQETQYF | TGTGCCACCAGCAGAGATACAGGGGTCCAAGAGACCCAGTACTTC | TRBV15 | NA | TRBD1 | TRBJ2-5
CASSLVGLSPDTQYF | TGCGCCAGCAGCTTGGTAGGACTAAGCCCAGATACGCAGTATTTT | TRBV5-1 | NA | NA | TRBJ2-3
CASSQELSSGRNEQFF | TGTGCCAGCAGCCAAGAATTGTCTAGCGGGAGGAATGAGCAGTTCTTC | TRBV3-1/TRBV3-2 | NA | TRBD2 | TRBJ2-1
CASSKPPKPGRVIYEQYF | TGTGCCAGCAGCAAACCCCCCAAGCCGGGGAGGGTTATCTACGAGCAGTACTTC | TRBV21-1 | NA | NA | TRBJ2-7
CASSWTGVGYTF | TGCGCCAGCAGCTGGACAGGGGTCGGCTACACCTTC | TRBV5-1 | NA | TRBD1 | TRBJ1-2
CASSLDSAYGYTF | TGTGCCAGCAGCCTTGACAGCGCCTATGGCTACACCTTC | TRBV12-3/TRBV12-4 | NA | NA | TRBJ1-2
CASRGPGMNTEAFF | TGCGCCAGCAGAGGGCCCGGGATGAACACTGAAGCTTTCTTT | TRBV5-1 | NA | NA | TRBJ1-1
CASSPTLAVILYEQYF | TGTGCCAGCAGCCCTACACTAGCGGTTATTCTTTACGAGCAGTACTTC | TRBV11-2 | once | TRBD2 | TRBJ2-7
CASSLVGPGGDNEQFF | TGCGCCAGCAGCTTGGTGGGGCCAGGAGGGGACAATGAGCAGTTCTTC | TRBV5-1 | NA | NA | TRBJ2-1
CATDSGTGGFGPQHF | TGTGCCACCGATTCCGGGACAGGGGGATTCGGGCCCCAGCATTTT | TRBV28 | NA | TRBD1 | TRBJ1-5
CASSVLGQGHGYTF | TGTGCCAGCAGTGTACTAGGACAGGGGCATGGCTACACCTTC | TRBV2 | NA | TRBD1 | TRBJ1-2
CASSDHDRTEKLFF | TGTGCCAGCAGTGACCACGACAGGACTGAAAAACTGTTTTTT | TRBV25-1 | NA | NA | TRBJ1-4
CASRKDRRGNTIYF | TGTGCCAGCAGAAAGGACAGGAGGGGAAACACCATATATTTT | TRBV27 | NA | TRBD1 | TRBJ1-3
CASSRTADAYNEQFF | TGTGCCAGCAGCCGGACTGCCGACGCCTACAATGAGCAGTTCTTC | TRBV7-2 | NA | NA | TRBJ2-1
CASSSVAGREKLFF | TGTGCCAGCAGTTCAGTCGCTGGGAGAGAAAAACTGTTTTTT | TRBV2 | NA | NA | TRBJ1-4
CASSPRQGGTTGELFF | TGTGCCAGCTCACCTCGACAGGGTGGGACCACCGGGGAGCTGTTTTTT | TRBV18 | NA | TRBD1 | TRBJ2-2
CASSFGTSGRAVAKNEQFF | TGCGCCAGCAGCTTTGGGACTAGCGGGAGGGCAGTGGCTAAAAATGAGCAGTTCTTC | TRBV5-1 | NA | TRBD2 | TRBJ2-1
CASSIYRSSTDTQYF | TGTGCCAGTAGTATCTACAGATCTAGCACAGATACGCAGTATTTT | TRBV19 | few | NA | TRBJ2-3
CASSLRAGGPQFF | TGTGCCAGCAGCTTGAGGGCGGGAGGGCCCCAGTTCTTC | TRBV5-6 | NA | TRBD2 | TRBJ2-1
CASSFSGVGYTF | TGTGCCAGCAGCTTTTCAGGTGTTGGCTACACCTTC | TRBV7-9 | NA | NA | TRBJ1-2
CASSVSGRGAGELFF | TGTGCCAGCAGCGTCTCGGGGCGGGGTGCCGGGGAGCTGTTTTTT | TRBV5-4 | NA | NA | TRBJ2-2
CASSQQGPGIGGTDTQYF | TGTGCCAGCTCACAACAGGGCCCCGGGATTGGAGGCACAGATACGCAGTATTTT | TRBV18 | once | NA | TRBJ2-3
CASSLVGGLAGGGDTQYF | TGCGCCAGCAGCTTGGTCGGGGGACTAGCGGGAGGCGGTGATACGCAGTATTTT | TRBV5-1 | once | TRBD2 | TRBJ2-3
CASSELLGNTIYF | TGTGCCAGCAGTGAATTATTGGGAAACACCATATATTTT | TRBV2 | NA | NA | TRBJ1-3
CASSLAPGTPNYGYTF | TGCGCCAGCAGCCTCGCGCCCGGGACACCTAACTATGGCTACACCTTC | TRBV5-1 | NA | NA | TRBJ1-2
CASSMAPNYEQYF | TGTGCCAGTAGTATGGCACCGAATTACGAGCAGTACTTC | TRBV19 | NA | NA | TRBJ2-7
CASRTGSINEQFF | TGTGCCAGCCGGACAGGCTCCATCAATGAGCAGTTCTTC | TRBV6-6 | NA | TRBD1 | TRBJ2-1